The 24 T cell receptor beta chains reported below all come from one sample, sequenced in a study of T cell repertoires in cytomegalovirus infection. TCRdb ran MiXCR on the reads and lists one entry per CDR3 protein. This sample has 640,000 or so distinct CDR3 sequences, with roughly 36% found just once. The antigens these receptors bind are not known. Sequenced here: cultured PBMCs, sampled from culture after CMV antigen stimulation. The receptor source for this set is a human donor in good health (CMV status not recorded). Some clones in this sample may be carry-over from other donors' samples.

J is TRBJ2-1 and V is TRBV5-4, with D hard to call. The ends were cut back, 1 base at V and 5 bases at J, with 7 bases in the middle. The CDR3 spans 13 residues. Germline-derived CDR1 and CDR2 are SGHNT and YYREEE (reference sequence). CDR3 sequence (DNA): TGTGCCAGCAGCTTGTCCCCAAACAATGAGCAGTTCTTC. Its protein product is CASSLSPNNEQFF. The full variable domain, completed using reference TRBV5-4 and TRBJ2-1, is ETGVTQSPTHLIKTRGQQVTLRCSSQSGHNTVSWYQQALGQGPQFIFQYYREEENGRGNFPPRFSGLQFPNYSSELNVNALELDDSALYLCASSLSPNNEQFFGPGTRLTVL.

CDR3 amino acids: CASSPLGPLAKNIQYF. The CDR3 coding sequence is TGTGCCAGCAGCCCGCTAGGACCTCTAGCCAAAAACATTCAGTACTTC. J is TRBJ2-4 and V is TRBV11-2; no firm D call. The V gene lost 5 bases and the J gene lost 0 bases, with 14 bases spanning the gap. This CDR3 comprises 16 residues. Germline V gene lookup returns CDR1 SGHAT and CDR2 FQNNGV.

The table lists this clonotype with a few counts. The chain uses TRBV2 and TRBJ1-1; no firm D call. The CDR3 spans 13 residues. Germline V gene data show CDR1 as SNHLY and CDR2 as FYNNEI. The ends were cut back, 8 bases at V and 0 bases at J, with 10 bases in the middle. This CDR3 reads CASELEMNTEAFF. The CDR3 coding sequence is TGTGCCAGCGAGCTCGAAATGAACACTGAAGCTTTCTTT.

V gene TRBV20-1 combines with J gene TRBJ2-7; D may correspond to TRBD1 or TRBD2 (6 bases each). The V end was cut by 7 bases, the J end by 1 base, with 11 bases between. The germline V gene encodes CDR1 DFQATT and CDR2 SNEGSKA (reference sequence). The CDR3 loop spans 12 amino acids. For the CDR3, the DNA is TGCAGTGTCGGGGGCAGGTCCTACGAGCAGTACTTC. Protein sequence: CSVGGRSYEQYF.

V is TRBV7-9 and J is TRBJ2-2, with a weak D call TRBD1 (7 bases). CDR3 length equals 16 residues. Per germline, CDR1 SEHNR and CDR2 FQNEAQ (reference sequence). Trimming removed 1 base at V and 6 bases at J, with 15 bases between. The CDR3 region has the DNA TGTGCCAGCAGCTTAGGGGAGGACAGGAAGGCCGGGGAGCTGTTTTTT. This codes for CASSLGEDRKAGELFF.

There are many counts of this clonotype. The chain joins TRBV7-2 to TRBJ2-1; either TRBD1 or TRBD2 may supply D (5 bases each). CDR3 length: 15 amino acids. Deletions cut 5 bases from V and 0 bases from J, with 11 bases between. Germline CDR1 SGHTA, CDR2 FQGNSA. Here the CDR3 reads CASSVGETSYNEQFF. DNA of the CDR3: TGTGCCAGCAGCGTGGGGGAGACCTCCTACAATGAGCAGTTCTTC.

This clonotype was observed at least ten times. The CDR3 region has the DNA TGTGCCAGCAGCTCAACGATTCTAGGGGAGCAGGAGACCCAGTACTTC. Protein product: CASSSTILGEQETQYF. V usage is TRBV7-8 and J usage is TRBJ2-5; D may be TRBD1 or TRBD2 (5 bases each). Germline values: CDR1 SGHVS, CDR2 FQNEAQ. V lost 4 bases to trimming and J lost 5 bases, with 20 bases between them. CDR3 length equals 16 residues.

The chain employs TRBV20-1 and TRBJ1-1; D is unclear. Looked up from germline, CDR1 is DFQATT and CDR2 is SNEGSKA (reference sequence). The CDR3 runs to 13 residues. V was shortened by 3 bases and J by 1 base, with 9 bases between the two germline ends. For the CDR3, the DNA is TGCAGTGCTAGTGGGGATCCGAACACTGAAGCTTTCTTT. Translated: CSASGDPNTEAFF.

This chain joins TRBV10-3 and TRBJ2-7; D may be TRBD1 (7 bases). Trimming shortened V by 1 base and J by 5 bases, and 15 bases separated the two germline ends. CDR1 and CDR2 from the germline V gene are ENHRY and SYGVKD. CDR3 length: 15 amino acids. CDR3 in DNA: TGTGCCATCAGTGAGTTGGGCCAGGGGGGCCACGAGCAGTACTTC. Protein: CAISELGQGGHEQYF.

Comments on this clonotype: A junction end diverges from the germline sequence, so it may reflect a read error. CDR3 residues: CASSQDKGSTDTQYF. The DNA of the CDR3 is TGTGCCAGCAGCCAAGATAAGGGCTCCACAGATACGCAGTATTTT. V usage is TRBV4-1 and J usage is TRBJ2-3; D remains unclear. Germline lookup yields CDR1 MGHRA and CDR2 YSYEKL. The CDR3 loop spans 15 amino acids.

This clonotype has just a few counts. The rearrangement links TRBV11-3 to TRBJ2-1, with D unresolved. From germline, CDR1 is SGHNT and CDR2 YENEEA. The CDR3 sequence is 16 residues long. Trimming removed 5 bases from V and 0 bases from J, with 14 bases in between. The DNA of the CDR3 is TGTGCCAGCAGCCATCAACCAACGAGCTCCTACAATGAGCAGTTCTTC. It yields the protein CASSHQPTSSYNEQFF.

This chain links TRBV2 with TRBJ1-2; D might be TRBD1 (5 bases). CDR1 is SNHLY and CDR2 is FYNNEI in the germline V gene. The germline V and J ends were trimmed by 5 bases and 1 base, with 11 bases remaining between them. The CDR3 runs 14 residues. The DNA for the CDR3 is TGTGCCAGCAGTTCTCAGGGATTTAACTATGGCTACACCTTC. It specifies CASSSQGFNYGYTF.

In its sample, this clonotype was seen a few times. The chain carries TRBV10-3 and TRBJ2-1, with 13 bases identical to TRBD2. CDR3 size: 15 residues. Unmatched junction bases numbered 13, after V lost 10 bases and J lost 10 bases. Germline V gives CDR1 ENHRY, CDR2 SYGVKD. CDR3: CATIPTSGGAGEQFF. The CDR3 region has the DNA TGTGCCACCATTCCTACTAGCGGGGGGGCTGGGGAGCAGTTCTTC.

Only a few counts were recorded for this clonotype. The chain employs TRBV20-1 and TRBJ2-2; tentatively, D is TRBD1 or TRBD2 (5 bases each). The CDR3 is made up of 14 amino acids. CDR1 and CDR2 (germline): DFQATT, SNEGSKA (reference sequence). V lost 4 bases, J lost 3 bases, and 12 bases lay in between. The CDR3 DNA is TGCAGTGCTAAAAGAGGGGAAGACACCGGGGAGCTGTTTTTT. This sequence encodes CSAKRGEDTGELFF.

This clonotype was seen a handful of times. The genes are TRBV12-3 or TRBV12-4 and TRBJ2-1; TRBD1 matches 10 bases. There are 20 residues in the CDR3. Trimming removed 3 bases from V and 2 bases from J; junction bases left unmatched: 16. CDR3 nucleotide sequence: TGTGCCAGCAGTTTCGTCGTCGGGACAGGGGAGTTTGGGCCCTACAATGAGCAGTTCTTC. It is translated as CASSFVVGTGEFGPYNEQFF.

The chain employs TRBV19 and TRBJ2-5; D gene unclear. Germline CDR1 and CDR2: LNHDA and SQIVND (reference sequence). V gave up 4 bases and J gave up 2 bases, with 14 bases separating them. The CDR3 extends over 15 amino acids. CDR3 region: CASSTRDGRQETQYF. The CDR3 region has the DNA TGTGCCAGTAGTACTAGGGATGGGCGGCAAGAGACCCAGTACTTC. Complete variable domain (other parts from reference TRBV19 and TRBJ2-5): DGGITQSPKYLFRKEGQNVTLSCEQNLNHDAMYWYRQDPGQGLRLIYYSQIVNDFQKGDIAEGYSVSREKKESFPLTVTSAQKNPTAFYLCASSTRDGRQETQYFGPGTRLLVL.

The chain recombines TRBV4-2 with TRBJ1-5; D call uncertain. This CDR3 is built from 13 residues. V was shortened by 0 bases and J by 8 bases, with 8 bases between the two germline ends. Germline CDR1 is LGHNA and CDR2 is YNFKEQ. The CDR3 region has the DNA TGTGCCAGCAGCCAAGACCCACCCGAGCCCCAGCATTTT. It is translated as CASSQDPPEPQHF.

This rearrangement joins TRBV4-2 to TRBJ2-5; a possible D gene is TRBD2 (6 bases). CDR3 size: 15 residues. V was trimmed by 4 bases and J by 5 bases, leaving 17 bases between them. The germline gives CDR1 LGHNA, CDR2 YNFKEQ. In nucleotides, the CDR3 is TGTGCCAGCAGCCCTCTCGGGGAGGTTGGGGAGACCCAGTACTTC. It translates to CASSPLGEVGETQYF.

This clonotype has a handful of counts. V is TRBV4-1 and J is TRBJ1-3; 7 bases fit TRBD1. Germline V gene lookup returns CDR1 MGHRA and CDR2 YSYEKL. The CDR3 loop spans 20 amino acids. V lost 1 base, J lost 0 bases, and 15 bases stayed unmatched. This CDR3 is CASSQGPFWRGPYSGNTIYF. The CDR3, as DNA: TGCGCCAGCAGCCAAGGTCCCTTTTGGAGGGGGCCATACTCTGGAAACACCATATATTTT.

The V and J genes are TRBV11-2 and TRBJ2-3; perhaps TRBD2 as D (6 bases). This CDR3 contains 16 residues. The germline V and J ends were trimmed by 5 bases and 2 bases, with 17 bases remaining between them. Germline assignment: CDR1 SGHAT and CDR2 FQNNGV. Written as DNA, the CDR3 is TGTGCCAGCAGCCTCTACTTAGCGGTTTACACAGATACGCAGTATTTT. Amino acid sequence: CASSLYLAVYTDTQYF.

This chain links TRBV12-3 or TRBV12-4 with TRBJ1-5, with D unclear. Between the trimmed V and J ends, which lost 0 bases and 11 bases, there was a span of 14 bases. The CDR3 length is 14 residues. CDR3 sequence (DNA): TGTGCCAGCAGTTTAGCGGCGGGAACGGTGGCCCAGCATTTT. Translating gives CASSLAAGTVAQHF.

The sample holds many counts of this clonotype. The gene calls are TRBV12-3 or TRBV12-4 and TRBJ2-7; TRBD2 matches 14 bases. This CDR3 is built from 15 residues. Unmatched junction bases numbered 1, after V lost 3 bases and J lost 3 bases. The CDR3 spells CASSFGTSGGYEQYF. The CDR3 nucleotides read TGTGCCAGCAGTTTTGGGACTAGCGGGGGCTACGAGCAGTACTTC.

V is TRBV27 and J is TRBJ1-6; no reliable D call. Trimming took off 6 bases at V and 7 bases at J, with 16 bases between the two ends. CDR3 length equals 15 residues. Germline CDR1 reads MNHEY; CDR2 reads SMNVEV (reference sequence). The CDR3 loop is CASSPLRVGNSPLHF. The CDR3, as DNA: TGTGCCAGCAGCCCCCTCCGGGTGGGCAATTCACCCCTCCACTTT.

The J gene is TRBJ2-1, the V gene TRBV7-6; tentative D call: TRBD2 (7 bases). The germline CDR1 and CDR2 sequences are SGHVS and FNYEAQ. The CDR3 has 20 amino acids. Trimming took off 1 base at V and 0 bases at J, with 22 bases between the two ends. In DNA, the CDR3 is TGTGCCAGCAGCTTAGACCCAGCCCGGGGGCGGGGGCTCTCCTACAATGAGCAGTTCTTC. Translated, it gives CASSLDPARGRGLSYNEQFF.